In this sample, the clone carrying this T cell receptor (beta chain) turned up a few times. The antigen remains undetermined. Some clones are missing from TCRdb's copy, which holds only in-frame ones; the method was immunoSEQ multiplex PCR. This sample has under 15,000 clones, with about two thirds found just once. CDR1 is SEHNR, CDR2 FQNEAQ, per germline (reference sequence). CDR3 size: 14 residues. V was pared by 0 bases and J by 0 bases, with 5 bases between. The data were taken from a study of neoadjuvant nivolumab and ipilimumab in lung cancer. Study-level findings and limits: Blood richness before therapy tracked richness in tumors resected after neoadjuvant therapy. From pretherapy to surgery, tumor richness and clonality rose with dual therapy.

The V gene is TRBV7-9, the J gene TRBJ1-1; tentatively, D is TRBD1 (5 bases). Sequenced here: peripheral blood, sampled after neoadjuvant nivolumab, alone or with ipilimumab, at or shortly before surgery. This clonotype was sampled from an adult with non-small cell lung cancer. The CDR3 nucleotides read TGTGCCAGCAGCTTAGCGACAGTGAACACTGAAGCTTTCTTT. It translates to CASSLATVNTEAFF.